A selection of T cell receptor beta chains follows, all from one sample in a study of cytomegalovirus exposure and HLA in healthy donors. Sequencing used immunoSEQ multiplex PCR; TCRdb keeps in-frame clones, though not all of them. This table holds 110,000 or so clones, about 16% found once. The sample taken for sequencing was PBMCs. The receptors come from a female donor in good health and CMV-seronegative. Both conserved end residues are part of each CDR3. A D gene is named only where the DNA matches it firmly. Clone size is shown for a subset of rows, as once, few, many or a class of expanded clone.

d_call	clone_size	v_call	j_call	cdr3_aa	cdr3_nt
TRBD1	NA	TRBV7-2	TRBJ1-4	CASSFGTGDEKLFF	TGTGCCAGCAGCTTTGGGACAGGGGATGAAAAACTGTTTTTT
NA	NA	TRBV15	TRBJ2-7	CATSSGHIYEQYF	TGTGCCACCAGCAGCGGACACATCTACGAGCAGTACTTC
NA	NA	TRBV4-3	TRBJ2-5	CASSQEGGAGETQYF	TGCGCCAGCAGCCAAGAAGGGGGAGCGGGGGAGACCCAGTACTTC
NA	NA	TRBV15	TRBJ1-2	CATSSDPGNKYGYTF	TGTGCCACCAGCAGCGATCCCGGGAACAAATATGGCTACACCTTC
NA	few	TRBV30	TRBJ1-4	CAWSVGASMGGEKLFF	TGTGCCTGGAGTGTCGGGGCTTCGATGGGGGGTGAAAAACTGTTTTTT
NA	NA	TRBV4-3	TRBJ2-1	CASSQEGRGLGEQFF	TGCGCCAGCAGCCAAGAGGGCAGGGGCTTAGGTGAGCAGTTCTTC
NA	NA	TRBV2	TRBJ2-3	CASREQASTDTQYF	TGTGCCAGCAGGGAACAAGCTAGCACAGATACGCAGTATTTT
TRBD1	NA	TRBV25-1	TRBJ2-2	CASSRQGGTGELFF	TGTGCCAGCAGTCGACAGGGGGGCACCGGGGAGCTGTTTTTT
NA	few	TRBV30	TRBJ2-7	CAWTVPGTSNYEQYF	TGTGCCTGGACTGTACCAGGCACCTCCAACTACGAGCAGTACTTC
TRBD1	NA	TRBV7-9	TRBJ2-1	CASSHLGGTGVNEQFF	TGTGCCAGCAGCCACCTGGGGGGGACAGGGGTAAATGAGCAGTTCTTC
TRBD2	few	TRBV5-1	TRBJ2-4	CASSLVSGVAKNIQYF	TGCGCCAGCAGCTTGGTTAGCGGGGTTGCCAAAAACATTCAGTACTTC
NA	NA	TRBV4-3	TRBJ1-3	CASSQDGAGRNTIYF	TGCGCCAGCAGCCAAGATGGAGCAGGGCGAAACACCATATATTTT
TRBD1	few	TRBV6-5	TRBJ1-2	CASSYGGGAYGYTF	TGTGCCAGCAGTTACGGAGGGGGCGCCTATGGCTACACCTTC
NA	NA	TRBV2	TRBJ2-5	CASSVGPGQYF	TGTGCCAGCAGTGTGGGGCCCGGGCAGTACTTC
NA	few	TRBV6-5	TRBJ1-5	CASSAQGGQPQHF	TGTGCCAGCAGTGCACAGGGAGGGCAGCCCCAGCATTTT
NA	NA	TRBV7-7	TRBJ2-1	CASSLGRGGNEQFF	TGTGCTAGCAGCTTAGGAAGGGGGGGGAATGAGCAGTTCTTC
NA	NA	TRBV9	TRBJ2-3	CASSPLWGGTDTQYF	TGTGCCAGCAGCCCACTGTGGGGGGGCACAGATACGCAGTATTTT
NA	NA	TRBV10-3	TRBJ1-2	CAISGRQSRRHYGYTF	TGTGCCATCAGCGGAAGACAGTCTAGACGTCACTATGGCTACACCTTC
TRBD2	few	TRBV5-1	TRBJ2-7	CASSFRTRSYEQYF	TGCGCCAGCAGTTTCCGGACTAGATCCTACGAGCAGTACTTC
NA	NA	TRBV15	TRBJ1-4	CATRKEPGATNEKLFF	TGTGCCACCAGAAAAGAACCGGGAGCAACTAATGAAAAACTGTTTTTT
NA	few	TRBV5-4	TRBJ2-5	CASSFDRTKAQETQYF	TGTGCCAGCAGCTTCGACAGGACCAAGGCCCAAGAGACCCAGTACTTC
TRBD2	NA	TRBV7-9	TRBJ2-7	CASSSTGTISYEQYF	TGTGCCAGCAGCTCGACCGGGACTATCTCCTACGAGCAGTACTTC
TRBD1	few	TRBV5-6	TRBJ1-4	CASSTTGGASYNEKLFF	TGTGCCAGCAGCACGACAGGGGGTGCGTCATATAATGAAAAACTGTTTTTT
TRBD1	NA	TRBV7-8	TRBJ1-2	CASSLATDRGEVVYGYTF	TGTGCCAGCAGCTTAGCAACGGACAGGGGAGAAGTAGTCTATGGCTACACCTTC
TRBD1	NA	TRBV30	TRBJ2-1	CAWITRAGGNEQFF	TGTGCCTGGATTACACGGGCAGGGGGCAATGAGCAGTTCTTC
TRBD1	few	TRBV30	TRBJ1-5	CAWSNDRGRQPQHF	TGTGCCTGGAGCAACGACAGGGGTCGTCAGCCCCAGCATTTT
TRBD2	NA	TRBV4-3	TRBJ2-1	CASSSGTSTSNEQFF	TGCGCCAGCAGCTCCGGGACTAGTACGTCCAATGAGCAGTTCTTC
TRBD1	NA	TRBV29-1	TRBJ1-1	CSVARTGRGLTEAFF	TGCAGCGTTGCCAGGACAGGGCGTGGACTCACTGAAGCTTTCTTT
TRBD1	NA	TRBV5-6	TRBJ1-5	CASSEGQGHSNQPQHF	TGTGCCAGCAGCGAAGGACAGGGACATAGCAATCAGCCCCAGCATTTT
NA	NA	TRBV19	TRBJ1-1	CASSWGGGRNTEAFF	TGTGCCAGTAGTTGGGGAGGGGGACGAAACACTGAAGCTTTCTTT
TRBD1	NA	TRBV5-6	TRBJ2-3	CASSLAGTGESDTQYF	TGTGCCAGCAGCTTAGCCGGGACAGGGGAATCGGATACGCAGTATTTT
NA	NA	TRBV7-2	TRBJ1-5	CASSPGRNQPQHF	TGTGCCAGCAGCCCAGGTCGCAATCAGCCCCAGCATTTT
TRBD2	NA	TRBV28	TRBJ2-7	CASSLVAGGTYEQYF	TGTGCCAGCAGTTTGGTAGCGGGGGGAACCTACGAGCAGTACTTC
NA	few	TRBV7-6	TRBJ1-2	CASSLGQGGYTF	TGTGCCAGCAGCCTTGGACAAGGCGGCTACACCTTC
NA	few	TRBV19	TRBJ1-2	CASSKGHTYGYTF	TGTGCCAGTAGTAAGGGACACACCTATGGCTACACCTTC
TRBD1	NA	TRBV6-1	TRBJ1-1	CASSQGGAFTEAFF	TGTGCCAGCAGCCAAGGGGGCGCGTTTACTGAAGCTTTCTTT
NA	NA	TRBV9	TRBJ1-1	CASSEQRNTEAFF	TGTGCCAGCAGCGAACAGAGGAACACTGAAGCTTTCTTT
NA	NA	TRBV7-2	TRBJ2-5	CASRSPNSGETQYF	TGTGCCAGCAGATCTCCCAATAGTGGAGAGACCCAGTACTTC
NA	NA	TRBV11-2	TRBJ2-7	CASSTGLYEQYF	TGTGCCAGCAGTACAGGGCTTTACGAGCAGTACTTC
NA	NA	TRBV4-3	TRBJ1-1	CASSQGRVIRSDTEAFF	TGCGCCAGCAGCCAAGGCCGGGTGATCCGATCGGACACTGAAGCTTTCTTT